The rows below give T cell receptor beta chains drawn from one sample of a study of Graves' ophthalmopathy and Graves' hyperthyroidism. TCRdb analysed the multiplex PCR reads with MiXCR anew, one entry per CDR3 protein. The sample shows approximately 640,000 distinct CDR3 sequences, over 40% of them seen only once. The sequenced sample consisted of peripheral blood. The source is an adult man with Graves' ophthalmopathy. Each CDR3 is given with its conserved first and last residue. D genes are given only for firm matches. Some rows have no size entry. The others give once, few or many, or a class for an expanded clone.

d_call j_call clone_size v_call cdr3_aa cdr3_nt
TRBD1 TRBJ2-2 NA TRBV24-1 CATSDPGMDRAKTGELFF TGTGCCACCAGTGATCCGGGGATGGACAGGGCTAAAACCGGGGAGCTGTTTTTT
TRBD1 TRBJ1-1 few TRBV30 CAWSAGQGNTEAFF TGTGCCTGGAGTGCCGGACAGGGGAACACTGAAGCTTTCTTT
TRBD1 TRBJ1-6 once TRBV10-3 CAISDAGGYNSPLHF TGTGCCATCAGTGATGCAGGGGGCTATAATTCACCCCTCCACTTT
TRBD1 TRBJ1-1 few TRBV10-2 CASSEAGRGPEAFF TGTGCCAGCAGTGAGGCAGGGAGGGGGCCTGAAGCTTTCTTT
NA TRBJ2-5 many TRBV6-5 CASSYSYMPETQYF TGTGCCAGCAGTTACTCGTACATGCCTGAAACCCAGTACTTC
NA TRBJ2-5 many TRBV7-2 CASSSPRDETQYF TGTGCCAGCAGCTCGCCTCGAGATGAGACCCAGTACTTC
TRBD1 TRBJ1-3 many TRBV7-9 CASSLAPRGQVRNTIYF TGTGCCAGCAGCTTAGCACCCCGGGGACAGGTTCGAAACACCATATATTTT
TRBD2 TRBJ2-7 many TRBV25-1 CASRGSGSYEQSF TGTGCCAGCAGAGGTAGCGGGAGCTACGAGCAGTCCTTC
NA TRBJ2-7 NA TRBV30 CAWRAGTVYEQYF TGTGCCTGGAGAGCCGGGACCGTCTACGAGCAGTACTTC
TRBD1 TRBJ1-2 NA TRBV10-3 CAIKAASGTGVAF TGTGCCATCAAGGCTGCCTCCGGGACAGGGGTCGCCTTC
TRBD1 TRBJ1-2 many TRBV7-8 CASSPRDRADGGYTF TGTGCCAGCAGCCCACGGGACAGGGCGGATGGTGGCTACACCTTC
TRBD1 TRBJ2-7 NA TRBV7-9 CASSSSGQLSSYGQYF TGTGCCAGCAGCTCTTCGGGACAGCTGAGCTCCTACGGGCAGTACTTC
NA TRBJ2-2 many TRBV5-1 CASSLTLNTGELFF TGCGCCAGCAGCTTGACATTGAACACCGGGGAGCTGTTTTTT
NA TRBJ1-2 NA TRBV7-9 CASSLTQEHYGYTF TGTGCCAGCAGCTTAACACAGGAGCACTATGGCTACACCTTC